These T cell receptor beta chains were read from a single sample in a study of cytomegalovirus exposure and HLA in healthy donors. Sequencing was performed with immunoSEQ multiplex PCR; in TCRdb, only in-frame clones are kept and a portion is missing. The profile shows roughly 160,000 clones, roughly 85% of them singletons. Sequences were obtained from PBMCs. The receptor source for this set is a boy younger than 10 in good health and CMV-seronegative. Each CDR3 is given with its conserved first and last residue. Each record gives: CDR3 protein, CDR3 DNA, J gene, D gene, clone size, V gene. A D gene is named only where the DNA matches it firmly. Clone size, where shown, is once, few, many, or a class for clones that have expanded.

cdr3_aa: CASSLASREVGEQFF; cdr3_nt: TGTGCCAGCAGCTTAGCTAGCAGGGAGGTAGGTGAGCAGTTCTTC; j_call: TRBJ2-1; d_call: NA; clone_size: NA; v_call: TRBV7-8
cdr3_aa: CASSQGTLAGEKLFF; cdr3_nt: TGTGCCAGCAGCCAAGGGACACTAGCGGGTGAAAAACTGTTTTTT; j_call: TRBJ1-4; d_call: NA; clone_size: NA; v_call: TRBV6-1
cdr3_aa: CASSRTGGENTIYF; cdr3_nt: TGTGCCAGCAGCCGGACAGGTGGAGAAAACACCATATATTTT; j_call: TRBJ1-3; d_call: TRBD1; clone_size: NA; v_call: TRBV7-9
cdr3_aa: CASRERGLAVEQFF; cdr3_nt: TGTGCCAGCAGAGAACGGGGACTAGCGGTTGAGCAGTTCTTC; j_call: TRBJ2-1; d_call: TRBD2; clone_size: NA; v_call: TRBV6-1
cdr3_aa: CASSPPARAITEAFF; cdr3_nt: TGTGCCAGCTCACCCCCAGCGAGGGCGATTACTGAAGCTTTCTTT; j_call: TRBJ1-1; d_call: NA; clone_size: NA; v_call: TRBV18
cdr3_aa: CSVLMTGEGYYGYTF; cdr3_nt: TGCAGCGTACTCATGACAGGGGAGGGGTACTATGGCTACACCTTC; j_call: TRBJ1-2; d_call: TRBD1; clone_size: NA; v_call: TRBV29-1
cdr3_aa: CASSLGYLPGQLYEQYF; cdr3_nt: TGCGCCAGCAGCTTGGGATATTTGCCGGGACAGCTCTACGAGCAGTACTTC; j_call: TRBJ2-7; d_call: TRBD1; clone_size: NA; v_call: TRBV5-1
cdr3_aa: CSVVDLNEQFF; cdr3_nt: TGCAGCGTTGTAGACCTTAATGAGCAGTTCTTC; j_call: TRBJ2-1; d_call: NA; clone_size: NA; v_call: TRBV29-1
cdr3_aa: CAWDGTAEAFF; cdr3_nt: TGTGCCTGGGATGGGACAGCTGAAGCTTTCTTT; j_call: TRBJ1-1; d_call: TRBD1; clone_size: NA; v_call: TRBV30
cdr3_aa: CASSPPLSGRNEKLFF; cdr3_nt: TGTGCCAGCAGTCCCCCCTTATCAGGGAGGAATGAAAAACTGTTTTTT; j_call: TRBJ1-4; d_call: NA; clone_size: NA; v_call: TRBV28
cdr3_aa: CASSTRWQTNTEAFF; cdr3_nt: TGTGCCAGCAGTACCCGGTGGCAGACTAACACTGAAGCTTTCTTT; j_call: TRBJ1-1; d_call: NA; clone_size: once; v_call: TRBV28
cdr3_aa: CASSQGLAGNNEQFF; cdr3_nt: TGCGCCAGCAGCCAGGGACTAGCGGGGAACAATGAGCAGTTCTTC; j_call: TRBJ2-1; d_call: TRBD2; clone_size: NA; v_call: TRBV5-1
cdr3_aa: CASSLESGVSTEAFF; cdr3_nt: TGTGCCAGCAGCTTGGAGTCCGGGGTATCCACTGAAGCTTTCTTT; j_call: TRBJ1-1; d_call: NA; clone_size: NA; v_call: TRBV5-5
cdr3_aa: CASSSAGLRPTDTQYF; cdr3_nt: TGTGCCAGCAGTTCCGCGGGACTACGCCCCACAGATACGCAGTATTTT; j_call: TRBJ2-3; d_call: TRBD2; clone_size: NA; v_call: TRBV28
cdr3_aa: CASTPTSKKFF; cdr3_nt: TGTGCCAGCACCCCGACTAGTAAGAAGTTCTTC; j_call: TRBJ2-1; d_call: NA; clone_size: NA; v_call: TRBV9
cdr3_aa: CASSSDRGRTGELFF; cdr3_nt: TGTGCCAGCAGTTCGGACAGGGGGAGGACCGGGGAGCTGTTTTTT; j_call: TRBJ2-2; d_call: TRBD1; clone_size: NA; v_call: TRBV6-5
cdr3_aa: CASSPPPGLRNTGELFF; cdr3_nt: TGTGCCAGCAGCCCCCCTCCGGGACTCAGGAACACCGGGGAGCTGTTTTTT; j_call: TRBJ2-2; d_call: NA; clone_size: NA; v_call: TRBV9
cdr3_aa: CASSLERLAITGELFF; cdr3_nt: TGTGCCAGCAGCTTAGAGAGACTAGCTATAACCGGGGAGCTGTTTTTT; j_call: TRBJ2-2; d_call: TRBD2; clone_size: once; v_call: TRBV7-8
cdr3_aa: CASSPIRVLFNQPQHF; cdr3_nt: TGTGCCAGTAGTCCCATCCGGGTCCTCTTCAATCAGCCCCAGCATTTT; j_call: TRBJ1-5; d_call: NA; clone_size: few; v_call: TRBV19
cdr3_aa: CASSRASGRATDTQYF; cdr3_nt: TGTGCCAGCAGTCGGGCTAGCGGGAGGGCGACAGATACGCAGTATTTT; j_call: TRBJ2-3; d_call: TRBD2; clone_size: once; v_call: TRBV28
cdr3_aa: CASSASVSGNTIYF; cdr3_nt: TGTGCCAGCAGCGCTTCGGTCTCTGGAAACACCATATATTTT; j_call: TRBJ1-3; d_call: NA; clone_size: NA; v_call: TRBV9
cdr3_aa: CASTSQRQGIYEQYF; cdr3_nt: TGTGCCAGCACCTCCCAGCGACAGGGGATCTACGAGCAGTACTTC; j_call: TRBJ2-7; d_call: TRBD1; clone_size: NA; v_call: TRBV7-6
cdr3_aa: CASSYTGTTQPQHF; cdr3_nt: TGTGCCAGCAGTTATACAGGGACGACTCAGCCCCAGCATTTT; j_call: TRBJ1-5; d_call: NA; clone_size: once; v_call: TRBV7-9
cdr3_aa: CAWTGQGNSPLHF; cdr3_nt: TGTGCCTGGACCGGGCAGGGGAATTCACCCCTCCACTTT; j_call: TRBJ1-6; d_call: NA; clone_size: NA; v_call: TRBV30
cdr3_aa: CASSAQTSWEQYF; cdr3_nt: TGTGCCAGCAGTGCACAGACCTCTTGGGAGCAGTACTTC; j_call: TRBJ2-7; d_call: NA; clone_size: NA; v_call: TRBV25-1
cdr3_aa: CASSEVWQGADGYTF; cdr3_nt: TGTGCCAGCAGTGAAGTCTGGCAGGGGGCAGATGGCTACACCTTC; j_call: TRBJ1-2; d_call: TRBD1; clone_size: NA; v_call: TRBV6-1
cdr3_aa: CASGQGFVDEQFF; cdr3_nt: TGTGCCAGCGGACAGGGTTTTGTGGATGAGCAGTTCTTC; j_call: TRBJ2-1; d_call: TRBD1; clone_size: NA; v_call: TRBV5-6
cdr3_aa: CASSFGVAKNIQYF; cdr3_nt: TGTGCCAGCAGTTTCGGAGTAGCCAAAAACATTCAGTACTTC; j_call: TRBJ2-4; d_call: NA; clone_size: NA; v_call: TRBV27
cdr3_aa: CATSLRQGSLTGELFF; cdr3_nt: TGTGCCACCAGCTTAAGACAGGGGTCCCTCACCGGGGAGCTGTTTTTT; j_call: TRBJ2-2; d_call: TRBD1; clone_size: NA; v_call: TRBV15
cdr3_aa: CASSFRTGRTEAFF; cdr3_nt: TGTGCCAGCAGCTTCAGGACAGGGAGGACTGAAGCTTTCTTT; j_call: TRBJ1-1; d_call: TRBD1; clone_size: NA; v_call: TRBV7-2
cdr3_aa: CVSSGQRGGNEQFF; cdr3_nt: TGCGTCAGCAGCGGGCAGCGGGGGGGGAATGAGCAGTTCTTC; j_call: TRBJ2-1; d_call: TRBD2; clone_size: NA; v_call: TRBV10-2
cdr3_aa: CASSHGGTGSYEQYF; cdr3_nt: TGTGCCAGCAGCCACGGAGGGACAGGATCCTACGAGCAGTACTTC; j_call: TRBJ2-7; d_call: TRBD1; clone_size: NA; v_call: TRBV6-1
cdr3_aa: CASSEYQGAMTLQETQYF; cdr3_nt: TGTGCCAGCAGTGAATACCAGGGGGCGATGACGCTACAAGAGACCCAGTACTTC; j_call: TRBJ2-5; d_call: TRBD1; clone_size: NA; v_call: TRBV6-1
cdr3_aa: CASSPRLESEQYF; cdr3_nt: TGCGCCAGCAGCCCTAGGTTAGAGTCCGAGCAGTACTTC; j_call: TRBJ2-7; d_call: NA; clone_size: NA; v_call: TRBV10-1
cdr3_aa: CASSTSSGAYNEQFF; cdr3_nt: TGTGCCAGTAGCACAAGTAGCGGGGCCTACAATGAGCAGTTCTTC; j_call: TRBJ2-1; d_call: TRBD2; clone_size: NA; v_call: TRBV19
cdr3_aa: CSVDSGGGEAFF; cdr3_nt: TGCAGCGTTGACTCAGGGGGCGGTGAAGCTTTCTTT; j_call: TRBJ1-1; d_call: TRBD1; clone_size: few; v_call: TRBV29-1
cdr3_aa: CASSLWAGDNQPQHF; cdr3_nt: TGCGCCAGCAGCTTGTGGGCAGGGGACAATCAGCCCCAGCATTTT; j_call: TRBJ1-5; d_call: NA; clone_size: NA; v_call: TRBV5-1
cdr3_aa: CASSAFGTGGAHYGYTF; cdr3_nt: TGTGCCAGCAGTGCCTTCGGGACAGGGGGCGCGCATTATGGCTACACCTTC; j_call: TRBJ1-2; d_call: TRBD1; clone_size: NA; v_call: TRBV6-1
cdr3_aa: CSVEVPGVLEQYF; cdr3_nt: TGCAGCGTTGAGGTTCCAGGGGTACTGGAGCAGTACTTC; j_call: TRBJ2-7; d_call: NA; clone_size: NA; v_call: TRBV29-1
cdr3_aa: CASSLGDTNTGELFF; cdr3_nt: TGTGCCAGCAGCTTAGGGGACACGAACACCGGGGAGCTGTTTTTT; j_call: TRBJ2-2; d_call: NA; clone_size: NA; v_call: TRBV14
cdr3_aa: CASSPGTGGYTEAFF; cdr3_nt: TGTGCCAGCAGTCCCGGGACAGGGGGGTACACTGAAGCTTTCTTT; j_call: TRBJ1-1; d_call: TRBD1; clone_size: NA; v_call: TRBV11-1
cdr3_aa: CASSGDSHLKTQYF; cdr3_nt: TGTGCCAGCAGTGGGGACAGCCATCTGAAGACCCAGTACTTC; j_call: TRBJ2-5; d_call: TRBD1; clone_size: NA; v_call: TRBV2
cdr3_aa: CASSSRVTGANVLTF; cdr3_nt: TGTGCCAGCAGCTCCCGGGTAACCGGGGCCAACGTCCTGACTTTC; j_call: TRBJ2-6; d_call: NA; clone_size: NA; v_call: TRBV13
cdr3_aa: CASSSPTAGETQYF; cdr3_nt: TGTGCCAGCAGCTCCCCTACAGCAGGGGAGACCCAGTACTTC; j_call: TRBJ2-5; d_call: NA; clone_size: NA; v_call: TRBV7-9
cdr3_aa: CAGWRGTMNTEAFF; cdr3_nt: TGTGCCGGGTGGAGAGGGACTATGAACACTGAAGCTTTCTTT; j_call: TRBJ1-1; d_call: NA; clone_size: NA; v_call: TRBV2
cdr3_aa: CASSLVRTGVPNTEAFF; cdr3_nt: TGTGCCAGCAGCTTAGTTCGCACAGGGGTCCCGAACACTGAAGCTTTCTTT; j_call: TRBJ1-1; d_call: TRBD1; clone_size: once; v_call: TRBV7-8
cdr3_aa: CASSTSGGYNEQFF; cdr3_nt: TGTGCCAGTTCGACTAGCGGGGGATACAATGAGCAGTTCTTC; j_call: TRBJ2-1; d_call: TRBD2; clone_size: NA; v_call: TRBV6-1
cdr3_aa: CASRWLAGVAYNEQFF; cdr3_nt: TGTGCCAGCAGGTGGCTAGCGGGAGTTGCCTACAATGAGCAGTTCTTC; j_call: TRBJ2-1; d_call: TRBD2; clone_size: NA; v_call: TRBV2
cdr3_aa: CASSLDLYEQYF; cdr3_nt: TGTGCCAGCAGCTTAGATCTCTACGAGCAGTACTTC; j_call: TRBJ2-7; d_call: NA; clone_size: NA; v_call: TRBV11-2
cdr3_aa: CASSSLRGLQSYEQYF; cdr3_nt: TGTGCCAGCAGCTCCCTTAGGGGGTTACAATCCTACGAGCAGTACTTC; j_call: TRBJ2-7; d_call: NA; clone_size: NA; v_call: TRBV11-2
cdr3_aa: CASSPRTGTAKNIQYF; cdr3_nt: TGTGCCAGCAGTCCCCGGACAGGGACAGCCAAAAACATTCAGTACTTC; j_call: TRBJ2-4; d_call: TRBD1; clone_size: NA; v_call: TRBV28